These 9 T cell receptor beta chains were all obtained from the same sample, sequenced in a study of T cell responses to AZD1222 COVID-19 vaccine. The table came from immunoSEQ multiplex PCR; TCRdb's copy has only in-frame clones and leaves some out. Of about 78,000 clones listed, roughly 80% are singletons. The sequenced sample was peripheral blood, obtained on day 0 of AZD1222 vaccination. The origin of the receptors is an adult in good health.

This clone was observed a single time. The V call is TRBV19, the J call TRBJ1-1; no firm D call. V was clipped by 6 bases and J by 1 base, with 15 bases between them. CDR1 LNHDA and CDR2 SQIVND come from the germline V gene (reference sequence). The CDR3 spans 15 residues. CDR3 DNA sequence: TGTGCCAGTAGAAATACCCGACGGGCGAACACTGAAGCTTTCTTT. Translated, it gives CASRNTRRANTEAFF.

This clone has just one count. The J gene is TRBJ2-7, the V gene TRBV7-8, with 8 bases identical to TRBD2. The length of the CDR3 is 16 residues. Germline assignment: CDR1 SGHVS and CDR2 FQNEAQ. The J segment lost 3 bases and the V segment lost 4 bases, leaving 11 bases of the junction unmatched. CDR3 nucleotides: TGTGCCAGCAGCTCCCACTGGACTAGCTCATTCTACGAGCAGTACTTC. Protein: CASSSHWTSSFYEQYF.

The CDR3 DNA reads as TGTGCCAGCAGCCGACGGAGCCTACTGAACACTGAAGCTTTCTTT. Translating gives CASSRRSLLNTEAFF. The chain links TRBV5-8 to TRBJ1-1; no reliable D call. This CDR3 has 15 residues. Germline V gene sequence: CDR1 SGHTS, CDR2 YDEGEE. V was shortened by 4 bases and J by 0 bases, with 13 bases between the two germline ends.

The chain carries TRBV12-5 and TRBJ2-1, with a weak D call TRBD2 (6 bases). Looked up from germline, CDR1 is LGHNT and CDR2 is FRNRAP. There are 12 residues in the CDR3. V lost 10 bases and J 12 bases, leaving 19 bases between the germline ends. CDR3 loop: CATNDRGLAQFF. Here the CDR3 DNA reads TGTGCTACCAATGACCGGGGACTTGCGCAGTTCTTC. The whole variable domain, remainder taken from reference TRBV12-5 and TRBJ2-1, is DARVTQTPRHKVTEMGQEVTMRCQPILGHNTVFWYRQTMMQGLELLAYFRNRAPLDDSGMPKDRFSAEMPDATLATLKIQPSEPRDSAVYFCATNDRGLAQFFGPGTRLTVL.

In this sample, this clone turned up a few times. This rearrangement joins TRBV6-5 to TRBJ2-7; D call uncertain. Looked up from germline, CDR1 is MNHEY and CDR2 is SVGAGI. CDR3 length: 12 residues. With 4 bases removed from V and 0 bases from J, the gap between germline ends came to 4 bases. CDR3 coding DNA: TGTGCCAGCAGTTCCAACTCCTACGAGCAGTACTTC. This encodes CASSSNSYEQYF.

The chain joins TRBV10-3 to TRBJ2-1; TRBD2 matches at 10 bases. Looked up from germline, CDR1 is ENHRY and CDR2 is SYGVKD. After removal of 6 bases from V and 4 bases from J, the junction contained 9 bases not matched to a gene. The CDR3 spans 16 residues. The CDR3 DNA reads TGTGCCATCAGCAGTATCCGGACTAGCGGATACAATGAGCAGTTCTTC. Protein product: CAISSIRTSGYNEQFF.

This clone was observed a single time. This chain connects TRBV7-2 to TRBJ1-5; 7 bases fit TRBD1. Germline CDR1 reads SGHTA; CDR2 reads FQGNSA. V trimming: 5 bases; J trimming: 1 base; junction bases outside the gene matches: 2. The CDR3 runs 14 residues. In DNA, the CDR3 is TGTGCCAGCAGCCTCAGGGGGAGCAATCAGCCCCAGCATTTT. This gives the protein CASSLRGSNQPQHF.

In DNA form, the CDR3 reads TGCGCCAGCAGCTTGGACGGGTCCGACACCGGGGAGCTGTTTTTT. Protein product: CASSLDGSDTGELFF. This chain joins TRBV5-1 and TRBJ2-2; D is ambiguous. CDR1 and CDR2 from the germline V gene are SGHRS and YFSETQ. V lost 0 bases and J 3 bases, leaving 9 bases between the germline ends. This CDR3 spans 15 amino acids. Full variable domain (remainder filled in from reference TRBV5-1 and TRBJ2-2): KAGVTQTPRYLIKTRGQQVTLSCSPISGHRSVSWYQQTPGQGLQFLFEYFSETQRNKGNFPGRFSGRQFSNSRSEMNVSTLELGDSALYLCASSLDGSDTGELFFGEGSRLTVL.

This clone occurred once. The gene calls are TRBV7-2 and TRBJ2-5; the match to TRBD2 covers 10 bases. The CDR3 has 17 residues. The J segment lost 5 bases and the V segment lost 7 bases, leaving 16 bases of the junction unmatched. Germline V lookup: CDR1 SGHTA, CDR2 FQGNSA. CDR3 coding DNA: TGTGCCAGCACCTTGAACCCTAGCGGGAGCGCTCTGGAGACCCAGTACTTC. Translated: CASTLNPSGSALETQYF. The full variable domain, completed using reference TRBV7-2 and TRBJ2-5, is GAGVSQSPSNKVTEKGKDVELRCDPISGHTALYWYRQSLGQGLEFLIYFQGNSAPDKSGLPSDRFSAERTGGSVSTLTIQRTQQEDSAVYLCASTLNPSGSALETQYFGPGTRLLVL.